The TCR beta chain described here comes from a study of cytomegalovirus exposure and HLA in healthy donors. The CDR3 runs 15 residues. V was pared by 5 bases and J by 0 bases, with 13 bases between. Germline CDR1 reads MGHRA; CDR2 reads YSYEKL. 13 Jbeta primers and 60 Vbeta primers were used for the PCR. Assay: immunoSEQ multiplex PCR; the TCRdb copy retains only in-frame clones and omits some. The data contain about 190,000 clones, about four fifths of them singletons. This TCR was sampled from a woman aged 40-49 years in good health and CMV-seronegative. This chain connects TRBV4-1 to TRBJ1-1; no clear D. The sample was PBMCs. CDR3 sequence: CASSKVNDMNTEAFF. The CDR3 DNA is TGCGCCAGCAGCAAAGTCAACGACATGAACACTGAAGCTTTCTTT.